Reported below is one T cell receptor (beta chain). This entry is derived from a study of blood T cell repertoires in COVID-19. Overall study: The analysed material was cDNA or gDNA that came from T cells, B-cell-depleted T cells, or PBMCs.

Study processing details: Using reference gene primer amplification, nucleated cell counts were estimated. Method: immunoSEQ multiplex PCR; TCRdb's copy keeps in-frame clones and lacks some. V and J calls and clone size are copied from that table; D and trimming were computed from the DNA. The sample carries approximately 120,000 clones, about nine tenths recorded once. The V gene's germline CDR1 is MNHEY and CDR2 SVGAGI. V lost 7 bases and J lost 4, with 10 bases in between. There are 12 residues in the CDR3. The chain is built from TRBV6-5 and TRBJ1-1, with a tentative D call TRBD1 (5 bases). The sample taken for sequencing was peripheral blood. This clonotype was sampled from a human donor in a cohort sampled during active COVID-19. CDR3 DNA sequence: TGTGCCAGCATAGGGGTTGGCACTGAAGCTTTCTTT. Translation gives CASIGVGTEAFF.